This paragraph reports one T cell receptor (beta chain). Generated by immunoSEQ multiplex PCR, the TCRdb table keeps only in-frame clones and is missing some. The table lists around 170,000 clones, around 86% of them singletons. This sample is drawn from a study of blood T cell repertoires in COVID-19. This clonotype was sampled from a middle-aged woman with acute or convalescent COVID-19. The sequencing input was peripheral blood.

CDR3 amino acids: CSPLPPTIRGWEQYF. The CDR3 DNA reads TGCAGCCCGTTGCCCCCGACCATTCGGGGGTGGGAGCAGTACTTC. The rearrangement links TRBV29-1 to TRBJ2-7; possibly TRBD2 for D (6 bases). CDR3 size: 15 residues. V was trimmed by 8 bases and J by 7 bases, leaving 27 bases between them. Germline V gives CDR1 SQVTM, CDR2 ANQGSEA.